These 2 T cell receptor beta chains share one sample of origin, sequenced in a study of human CD8 memory T cell subsets. TCR beta was sequenced from UMI-tagged 5' RACE libraries. TCRdb reprocessed the 5' RACE reads, with one entry per CDR3 protein and no DNA. Here the sample table reports more than 9,000 distinct CDR3 sequences. The sequenced material came from CD8+ stem-like memory T cells (TSCM and TCM) sorted from PBMCs. Indicated subset: stem-like memory CD8 T cells (TSTEM), CCR7+ PD-1- TIGIT-. These TCRs come from a human donor in good health.

The chain uses TRBV11-2 and TRBJ2-7. The CDR3 covers 11 residues. Germline loops: CDR1 SGHAT, CDR2 FQNNGV. This CDR3 is CASSLTEEQYF.

V gene TRBV29-1 combines with J gene TRBJ2-2; lacking DNA, the TRBD2 call made by TCRdb goes unchecked. The CDR3 is 13 amino acids. CDR1 and CDR2 from the germline V gene are SQVTM and ANQGSEA. CDR3 in amino acids: CSVTTSLTGELFF.